This T cell receptor (beta chain) was identified during a study of T-cell reconstitution after alpha-beta-depleted transplantation in children. Overall study findings and caveats: Several hundred expanded graft clones reportedly gave rise to the alpha-beta T cells present about two months after transplant. By one year post-transplant, T-cell counts and diversity largely arose from T cells that were newly produced. Some patients owed their high day-60 TCRbeta diversity to surviving recipient T cells and thymic progenitors.

CDR1 and CDR2 from the germline V gene are SGHRS and YFSETQ. The length of the CDR3 is 14 residues. Trimming pared 4 bases from V and 0 bases from J, leaving 7 bases between. As it was prepared, the TCRbeta library received unique molecular identifiers. TCRdb re-called the PCR reads through MiXCR, storing one row per CDR3 protein. The sample includes fewer than 750,000 distinct CDR3 sequences, 20% to 30% of them seen just once. Points on this clonotype: Its antigen is unidentified.

The receptor's source is a boy under two years old with Wiskott-Aldrich syndrome, due to receive a stem cell transplant. The sample here was PBMCs, taken before TCRalphabeta/CD19-depleted stem cell transplant. The chain carries TRBV5-1 and TRBJ1-4; no firm D call. The DNA for the CDR3 is TGCGCCAGCAGCCCCCGAGCAACTAATGAAAAACTGTTTTTT. Encoded protein: CASSPRATNEKLFF.